Detailed here is one TCR beta chain. Its antigen is unidentified. The data originate from a study of cytomegalovirus exposure and HLA in healthy donors. The CDR3 length is 19 residues. Germline V gene lookup returns CDR1 MGHRA and CDR2 YSYEKL. J gave up 3 bases and V 3 bases, and 13 bases lay outside the gene matches. Study-wide results and caveats: The study recorded over 150 TCR beta chains that were cytomegalovirus-associated. Presence/absence analyses assumed roughly uniform sequencing depth across donors. Within an earlier analysis, most TCR beta V segments proved productive either about 87% or about 30% of the time.

The PCR was carried out with 60 Vbeta primers and 13 Jbeta primers. Profiled with immunoSEQ multiplex PCR; TCRdb holds only in-frame clones, not every one. The sample lists about 160,000 clones; 75% to 90% were seen once. The specimen sequenced was PBMCs. This clonotype was obtained from a woman between 18 and 30 years old in good health and CMV-seronegative. This chain connects TRBV4-1 to TRBJ1-4; 10 nucleotides line up with TRBD1. The DNA for the CDR3 is TGCGCCAGCAGCCACAGAGCGGGACAGGGGAGGGGACCTAATGAAAAACTGTTTTTT. Protein product: CASSHRAGQGRGPNEKLFF.